These 7 T cell receptor beta chains originate from one sample sequenced in a study of radiation and T cells in renal cell carcinoma. The method was immunoSEQ multiplex PCR; TCRdb's version includes in-frame clones alone and lacks a portion of them. The data show approximately 8,300 clones, with around three fifths seen just once and over 15% held by the top ten. The treatment denotes: 15 Gy SBRT to primary tumor, nephrectomy 4 weeks later. Sequenced here: tumor tissue, sampled from a patient whose treatment included radiotherapy and nephrectomy. The source is a man aged 55 to 70 with renal cell carcinoma.

This clone appeared a single time. The chain links TRBV6-1 to TRBJ2-3; D is undetermined. The V and J ends lost 5 bases and 9 bases respectively, with 12 bases between them. Germline CDR1 MNHNS, CDR2 SASEGT. The CDR3 totals 12 residues. CDR3 residues: CASSPNWRTQYF. The CDR3 bases are TGTGCCAGCAGTCCGAATTGGCGAACGCAGTATTTT.

V and J are TRBV2 and TRBJ1-3; the D gene is possibly TRBD1 (5 bases). CDR1 and CDR2 from the germline V gene are SNHLY and FYNNEI. The CDR3 has 16 residues. V lost 0 bases, J lost 0 bases, and 9 bases lay in between. The CDR3 DNA sequence: TGTGCCAGCAGTGAAGCCCGACAGCCCTCTGGAAACACCATATATTTT. This encodes CASSEARQPSGNTIYF.

This clone was seen only a few times. The V and J genes are TRBV18 and TRBJ2-5, with a weak D call TRBD1 (6 bases). CDR3 size: 14 residues. Germline CDR1 KGHSH, CDR2 LQKENI. V shed 3 bases and J shed 2 bases, with 10 bases lying between them. The CDR3 sequence is CASSPTGGQETQYF. CDR3 DNA sequence: TGTGCCAGCTCACCGACAGGTGGTCAAGAGACCCAGTACTTC.

The chain combines TRBV7-9 with TRBJ1-5; weak D call: TRBD1 (5 bases). The CDR3 has 15 residues. V dropped 4 bases and J dropped 6 bases, with 16 bases sitting between them. Germline V CDR1 and CDR2: SEHNR, FQNEAQ (reference sequence). CDR3 coding DNA: TGTGCCAGCAGCTCCATCCCAGGGAGCCCTCAGCCCCAGCATTTT. Translating it yields CASSSIPGSPQPQHF.

The gene calls are TRBV5-1 and TRBJ2-1; D unresolved. The germline V gene encodes CDR1 SGHRS and CDR2 YFSETQ. This CDR3 contains 13 residues. Trimming left V 0 bases short and J 9 bases short, with 10 bases between. The CDR3 DNA reads TGCGCCAGCAGCTTGGTCGGGCTCCGTGAGCAGTTCTTC. This translates into CASSLVGLREQFF.

The chain joins TRBV7-9 to TRBJ2-6, with 9 bases lining up with TRBD2. Trimming removed 5 bases from V and 2 bases from J; junction bases left unmatched: 1. Germline V gene lookup returns CDR1 SEHNR and CDR2 FQNEAQ (reference sequence). The CDR3 covers 15 residues. CDR3 amino acids: CASSPSGTGANVLTF. The CDR3 coding sequence is TGTGCCAGCAGCCCTAGCGGGACTGGGGCCAACGTCCTGACTTTC.

This sequence joins TRBV11-2 and TRBJ1-5; the match to TRBD1 covers 7 bases. Trimming at V came to 5 bases and at J to 7 bases, leaving 8 bases not matched to a gene. CDR3 length: 14 amino acids. Per germline, CDR1 SGHAT and CDR2 FQNNGV. The CDR3 here is CASSPTGVGQPQHF. The DNA of the CDR3 is TGTGCCAGCAGCCCTACAGGGGTGGGCCAGCCCCAGCATTTT.